Listed below are T cell receptor beta chains from one sample, sequenced in a study of blood T cell repertoires in COVID-19. Clones were sequenced by immunoSEQ multiplex PCR, and TCRdb holds only the in-frame ones, with some missing. The repertoire holds about 90,000 clones, 85% to 95% seen once, with about 6.3% in the top ten. The sequenced sample was peripheral blood. These receptors were collected from a woman aged 55-69 years with active COVID-19. Both conserved end residues are part of each CDR3. The order of the fields is D gene, V gene, J gene, CDR3 DNA, CDR3 protein. The D gene is left open where the match is weak.

d_gene: .; v_gene: TRBV30; j_gene: TRBJ2-7; CDR3nt: TGTGCCTGGAGTACTGCAAGCGAGCAGTACTTC; CDR3aa: CAWSTASEQYF
d_gene: TRBD2; v_gene: TRBV6-6; j_gene: TRBJ2-6; CDR3nt: TGTGCCAGCAGTCCCCGTGAGGGGCGCGGGGGGTTCTCTGGGGCCAACGTCCTGACTTTC; CDR3aa: CASSPREGRGGFSGANVLTF
d_gene: TRBD2; v_gene: TRBV11-2; j_gene: TRBJ2-2; CDR3nt: TGTGCCAGCAGCTTAGATCGTTGGACTAGCGGAATTACGGGGGAGCTGTTTTTT; CDR3aa: CASSLDRWTSGITGELFF
d_gene: .; v_gene: TRBV30; j_gene: TRBJ2-7; CDR3nt: TGTGCCTGCACCCAGGGCCCAAGGGAGCAGTACTTC; CDR3aa: CACTQGPREQYF
d_gene: TRBD1; v_gene: TRBV2; j_gene: TRBJ1-1; CDR3nt: TGTGCCAGCAATGGACAGGGGTTGGCGATCACTGAAGCTTTCTTT; CDR3aa: CASNGQGLAITEAFF
d_gene: TRBD2; v_gene: TRBV12-3/TRBV12-4; j_gene: TRBJ2-1; CDR3nt: TGTGCCAGCAGTTTCGGGACTAGCGGGGGTAGGTTCTTC; CDR3aa: CASSFGTSGGRFF
d_gene: .; v_gene: TRBV9; j_gene: TRBJ2-7; CDR3nt: TGTGCCAGCACAACTCACTACGAGCAGTACTTC; CDR3aa: CASTTHYEQYF
d_gene: .; v_gene: TRBV28; j_gene: TRBJ1-4; CDR3nt: TGTGCCAGCAGTTTAGGAGGGGTTAATGAAAAACTGTTTTTT; CDR3aa: CASSLGGVNEKLFF
d_gene: TRBD1; v_gene: TRBV27; j_gene: TRBJ1-2; CDR3nt: TGTGCCAGCAGCCCGGTTGACAGGGGAGCCTATGGCTACACCTTC; CDR3aa: CASSPVDRGAYGYTF
d_gene: TRBD2; v_gene: TRBV28; j_gene: TRBJ2-7; CDR3nt: TGTGCCAGCAGGCTAGCGGGAGAATACGAGCAGTACTTC; CDR3aa: CASRLAGEYEQYF
d_gene: .; v_gene: TRBV6-5; j_gene: TRBJ1-2; CDR3nt: TGTGCCAGCGGCCACAGGGACAACTATGGCTACACCTTC; CDR3aa: CASGHRDNYGYTF
d_gene: .; v_gene: TRBV4-3; j_gene: TRBJ2-5; CDR3nt: TGCGCCAGCAGCCAAATGGGGGGGCGCGGGGAGACCCAGTACTTC; CDR3aa: CASSQMGGRGETQYF
d_gene: .; v_gene: TRBV19; j_gene: TRBJ1-2; CDR3nt: TGTGCCAGTAGTATAGCTGGAGGGAGAAGGTTTGGCTACACCTTC; CDR3aa: CASSIAGGRRFGYTF
d_gene: .; v_gene: TRBV2; j_gene: TRBJ1-2; CDR3nt: TGTGCCAGCAGTGACTACAGGGCTAACTATGGCTACACCTTC; CDR3aa: CASSDYRANYGYTF
d_gene: .; v_gene: TRBV6-5; j_gene: TRBJ2-1; CDR3nt: TGTGCCACCTCGGGTCTTTGGGATGAGCAGTTCTTC; CDR3aa: CATSGLWDEQFF
d_gene: .; v_gene: TRBV24-1; j_gene: TRBJ2-3; CDR3nt: TGTGCCACCAGTGATGGGGGGGCGAGAGATACGCAGTATTTT; CDR3aa: CATSDGGARDTQYF
d_gene: TRBD1; v_gene: TRBV7-2; j_gene: TRBJ2-7; CDR3nt: TGTGCCAGCAGCCCGGGACAGGGGGATTACGAGCAGTACTTC; CDR3aa: CASSPGQGDYEQYF
d_gene: .; v_gene: TRBV18; j_gene: TRBJ1-4; CDR3nt: TGTGCCAGCTCAACCAACTGGAATGAAAAACTGTTTTTT; CDR3aa: CASSTNWNEKLFF
d_gene: .; v_gene: TRBV28; j_gene: TRBJ1-1; CDR3nt: TGCGCCAGCAGTAGCCCGGGACTCCTCGGAACTGAAGCTTTCTTT; CDR3aa: CASSSPGLLGTEAFF
d_gene: .; v_gene: TRBV25-1; j_gene: TRBJ1-4; CDR3nt: TGTGCCAGCCGCCGAGATGAAAAACTGTTTTTT; CDR3aa: CASRRDEKLFF
d_gene: TRBD2; v_gene: TRBV6-1; j_gene: TRBJ2-5; CDR3nt: TGTGCCAGCAGTGAAGCGGGACTAGCGGGGGAAGAGACCCAGTACTTC; CDR3aa: CASSEAGLAGEETQYF
d_gene: TRBD1; v_gene: TRBV19; j_gene: TRBJ2-1; CDR3nt: TGTGCCAGTAGTAGGGTTCAGGGGGAATTTGAGCAGTTCTTC; CDR3aa: CASSRVQGEFEQFF
d_gene: .; v_gene: TRBV29-1; j_gene: TRBJ1-1; CDR3nt: TGCAGCGTTGAAAACCTTGATTCAGGGGCCGGGCGGACTGAAGCTTTCTTT; CDR3aa: CSVENLDSGAGRTEAFF
d_gene: .; v_gene: TRBV19; j_gene: TRBJ1-2; CDR3nt: TGTGCCAGTACAGGGTTGATCGGCTATGGCTACACCTTC; CDR3aa: CASTGLIGYGYTF
d_gene: TRBD2; v_gene: TRBV30; j_gene: TRBJ2-7; CDR3nt: TGTGCCTGGAGTGCGTATGCCCTAGGACTAGCGGAAGCCTACGAGCAGTACTTC; CDR3aa: CAWSAYALGLAEAYEQYF
d_gene: TRBD1; v_gene: TRBV30; j_gene: TRBJ1-2; CDR3nt: TGTGCCTGGAGCGAGGGGGCCAGCTATGGCTACACCTTC; CDR3aa: CAWSEGASYGYTF
d_gene: .; v_gene: TRBV6-2/TRBV6-3; j_gene: TRBJ1-6; CDR3nt: TGTGCCAGCAGTATAACAGGGCTCCTTTCACCCCTCCACTTT; CDR3aa: CASSITGLLSPLHF
d_gene: TRBD1; v_gene: TRBV19; j_gene: TRBJ2-7; CDR3nt: TGTGCCAGTAGTATGGCGACAGGGGCCCCGCTAGGCTACGAGCAGTACTTC; CDR3aa: CASSMATGAPLGYEQYF